Below, 29 T cell receptor beta chains from the same sample are listed, as sequenced in a study of blood T cell repertoires in COVID-19. The protocol was immunoSEQ multiplex PCR, while the TCRdb copy is restricted to in-frame clones and leaves out a portion. The sample has about 92,000 clones, around 88% seen once. Sample: peripheral blood. The receptors derive from a woman in her sixties with COVID-19, enrolled during active disease.

The chain couples TRBV18 to TRBJ1-4; 10 bases are shared with TRBD1. Germline V gene lookup returns CDR1 KGHSH and CDR2 LQKENI. Unmatched junction bases numbered 9, after V lost 6 bases and J lost 8 bases. The CDR3 has 15 residues. CDR3 sequence: CASSLLGTGEEKLFF. The CDR3 DNA reads TGTGCCAGCTCCCTCCTCGGGACAGGGGAAGAAAAACTGTTTTTT.

The chain combines TRBV30 with TRBJ1-1, with 8 nucleotides matching TRBD1. The CDR3 has 16 residues. Germline V gives CDR1 GTSNPN, CDR2 SVGIG (reference sequence). V lost 1 base, J lost 3 bases, and 10 bases stayed unmatched. CDR3 protein: CAWSDVPPGGYTEAFF. The DNA of the CDR3 is TGTGCCTGGAGTGATGTCCCCCCAGGGGGCTACACTGAAGCTTTCTTT.

The V call is TRBV30, the J call TRBJ1-1, with D possibly TRBD1 on 5 matching bases. CDR3 length equals 13 residues. V was clipped by 8 bases and J by 2 bases, with 15 bases between them. Per the germline V gene, CDR1 is GTSNPN and CDR2 is SVGIG (reference sequence). CDR3 residues: CAAKGVFNTEAFF. The DNA for the CDR3 is TGTGCCGCTAAAGGGGTGTTTAACACTGAAGCTTTCTTT.

This clone appeared once. The V gene is TRBV9, the J gene TRBJ2-2; 8 bases fit TRBD1. This CDR3 comprises 16 residues. Germline CDR1 reads SGDLS; CDR2 reads YYNGEE. Trimming took 3 bases from V and 3 from J; bases not matched to a gene: 7. CDR3 residues: CASSAHRGMYTGELFF. CDR3 nucleotides: TGTGCCAGCAGCGCCCACAGGGGGATGTACACCGGGGAGCTGTTTTTT. Looking up the rest from reference TRBV9 and TRBJ2-2 gives the full variable domain: DSGVTQTPKHLITATGQRVTLRCSPRSGDLSVYWYQQSLDQGLQFLIQYYNGEERAKGNILERFSAQQFPDLHSELNLSSLELGDSALYFCASSAHRGMYTGELFFGEGSRLTVL.

The rearrangement joins TRBV12-3 or TRBV12-4 to TRBJ1-5; D unclear. The CDR3 covers 13 residues. The V and J ends lost 5 bases and 2 bases respectively, with 7 bases between them. CDR3 bases: TGTGCCAGCAGTCCTACAGGCAATCAGCCCCAGCATTTT. Translation gives CASSPTGNQPQHF.

About this clone itself: The germline gene is not matched at one end of the junction; a read error may be the cause. The CDR3 region is CASSLDRGPYNEQFF. The CDR3 DNA sequence: TGTGCCAGCAGTTTAGACAGGGGGCCCTACAATGAGCAGTTCTTC. The V call is TRBV11-3, the J call TRBJ2-1; TRBD1 agrees at 10 bases. The germline V gene encodes CDR1 SGHNT and CDR2 YENEEA. This CDR3 region has 15 residues.

The chain uses TRBV20-1 and TRBJ1-1, with D unclear. This CDR3 contains 11 residues. Trimming took 1 base from V and 6 from J, leaving 6 bases between them. The germline V gene has CDR1 DFQATT and CDR2 SNEGSKA (reference sequence). The CDR3 DNA reads TGCAGTGCTAGAGCGTTGTCTGAAGCTTTCTTT. This encodes CSARALSEAFF.

The V call is TRBV6-5, the J call TRBJ1-6; maybe TRBD1 (6 bases). Germline loops: CDR1 MNHEY, CDR2 SVGAGI. CDR3 size: 15 residues. Trimming cost V 7 bases and J 6 bases, with 16 bases left between them. The CDR3, as DNA: TGTGCCAGCACCACACTGGGGGCCGGTAATTCACCCCTCCACTTT. It yields the protein CASTTLGAGNSPLHF.

The genes are TRBV4-3 and TRBJ1-1; 10 positions match TRBD1. The germline V gene has CDR1 LGHNA and CDR2 YSLEER. There are 16 residues in the CDR3. The V gene end was trimmed by 1 base and the J gene end by 4 bases; junction bases not matched to a gene: 6. CDR3 in amino acids: CASSQADRGSATEAFF. The CDR3 region has the DNA TGCGCCAGCAGCCAAGCGGACAGGGGGTCGGCCACTGAAGCTTTCTTT.

The V and J genes are TRBV18 and TRBJ2-3, with 8 bases identical to TRBD1. The CDR3 sequence is 16 residues long. Germline V lookup: CDR1 KGHSH, CDR2 LQKENI. Trimming took 2 bases from V and 9 from J; bases not matched to a gene: 13. DNA for the CDR3: TGTGCCAGCTCACCAGGGACAGGTTACGCACAGAGGACGCAGTATTTT. Translating it yields CASSPGTGYAQRTQYF.

The J gene is TRBJ1-2, the V gene TRBV5-4; D may be TRBD1 (5 bases). Germline V lookup: CDR1 SGHNT, CDR2 YYREEE (reference sequence). The CDR3 length is 15 residues. V was shortened by 4 bases and J by 7 bases, with 20 bases between the two germline ends. CDR3 residues: CASSLPDGGEPGYTF. The CDR3 region has the DNA TGTGCCAGCAGCCTTCCGGACGGGGGAGAACCTGGCTACACCTTC. Filled out from reference TRBV5-4 and TRBJ1-2, the complete variable domain reads ETGVTQSPTHLIKTRGQQVTLRCSSQSGHNTVSWYQQALGQGPQFIFQYYREEENGRGNFPPRFSGLQFPNYSSELNVNALELDDSALYLCASSLPDGGEPGYTFGSGTRLTVV.

This clone was seen just once. The chain is built from TRBV30 and TRBJ1-6; D is unclear. The CDR3 has 13 amino acids. Germline CDR1 reads GTSNPN; CDR2 reads SVGIG (reference sequence). V lost 2 bases, J lost 9 bases, and 11 bases lay in between. The CDR3 loop is CAWSPRGGSPLHF. CDR3 DNA sequence: TGTGCCTGGAGTCCCCGAGGTGGTTCACCCCTCCACTTT.

The chain links TRBV11-2 to TRBJ2-5; 9 bases map to TRBD1. This CDR3 is built from 14 residues. Germline CDR1 and CDR2: SGHAT and FQNNGV. V lost 0 bases, J lost 5 bases, and 1 base stayed unmatched. The CDR3 spells CASSLDGTGETQYF. The DNA of the CDR3 is TGTGCCAGCAGCTTAGATGGGACAGGGGAGACCCAGTACTTC. Variable domain in full (rest from reference TRBV11-2 and TRBJ2-5): EAGVAQSPRYKIIEKRQSVAFWCNPISGHATLYWYQQILGQGPKLLIQFQNNGVVDDSQLPKDRFSAERLKGVDSTLKIQPAKLEDSAVYLCASSLDGTGETQYFGPGTRLLVL.

This sequence joins TRBV7-9 and TRBJ2-2, with no clear D. This CDR3 region has 15 residues. The ends were cut back, 5 bases at V and 4 bases at J, with 14 bases in the middle. Germline CDR1 is SEHNR and CDR2 is FQNEAQ (reference sequence). The CDR3 region is CASSATWASTGELFF. As DNA, the CDR3 is TGTGCCAGCAGCGCTACATGGGCCAGCACCGGGGAGCTGTTTTTT.

V and J are TRBV4-2 and TRBJ1-2; possibly TRBD1 for D (5 bases). V dropped 0 bases and J dropped 4 bases, with 15 bases sitting between them. The germline V gene has CDR1 LGHNA and CDR2 YNFKEQ. The CDR3 spans 16 residues. The CDR3 sequence is CASSQESGGTGYGYTF. CDR3 coding DNA: TGTGCCAGCAGCCAAGAGTCGGGGGGGACCGGCTATGGCTACACCTTC.

The genes are TRBV30 and TRBJ1-2; possibly TRBD1 for D (5 bases). The germline V and J ends were trimmed by 3 bases and 4 bases, with 15 bases remaining between them. Germline CDR1 GTSNPN, CDR2 SVGIG (reference sequence). There are 14 residues in the CDR3. The CDR3 loop reads CAWSARGSGYGYTF. The CDR3 nucleotides read TGTGCCTGGAGCGCTAGGGGCTCGGGCTATGGCTACACCTTC.

The V and J genes are TRBV11-1 and TRBJ1-5, with 7 bases that match TRBD1. The junction had 3 bases not matched to a gene; V was cut back by 5 bases and J by 5 bases. The CDR3 has 13 residues. The germline V gene encodes CDR1 SGHAT and CDR2 FQDESV (reference sequence). CDR3 residues: CASSADRYQPQHF. DNA of the CDR3: TGTGCCAGCAGCGCGGACAGGTATCAGCCCCAGCATTTT.

This chain uses TRBV19 with TRBJ2-7; D not certain. Deletions cut 7 bases from V and 0 bases from J, with 19 bases between. The length of the CDR3 is 16 residues. Germline V gene sequence: CDR1 LNHDA, CDR2 SQIVND (reference sequence). CDR3 sequence (DNA): TGTGCCAGTAACAAAAACGTCCAGTCAAACTCCTACGAGCAGTACTTC. Protein sequence: CASNKNVQSNSYEQYF.

V and J are TRBV4-3 and TRBJ1-1; 10 nucleotides align to TRBD1. With V trimmed by 0 bases and J by 5 bases, 9 bases remained unmatched. Germline V gives CDR1 LGHNA, CDR2 YSLEER. The CDR3 length is 17 residues. The DNA for the CDR3 is TGCGCCAGCAGCCAAGATTCGGTTGGGACAGGGGATACTGAAGCTTTCTTT. Residues: CASSQDSVGTGDTEAFF.

The chain couples TRBV11-2 to TRBJ1-2; TRBD1 agrees at 9 bases. The V segment lost 6 bases and the J segment 4 bases; nucleotides outside the gene matches: 6. The germline gives CDR1 SGHAT, CDR2 FQNNGV. CDR3 size: 14 residues. CDR3 loop: CASSTNRGLYGYTF. In DNA, the CDR3 is TGTGCCAGCAGTACTAACAGGGGGCTCTATGGCTACACCTTC.

This chain links TRBV30 with TRBJ2-1; 8 bases are shared with TRBD2. Trimming took 2 bases from V and 6 from J; bases not matched to a gene: 12. The CDR3 consists of 16 residues. CDR1 GTSNPN and CDR2 SVGIG come from the germline V gene (reference sequence). The CDR3 loop is CAWSSGGAGPSNEQFF. The DNA of the CDR3 is TGTGCCTGGAGTTCGGGGGGGGCCGGGCCGTCCAATGAGCAGTTCTTC.

CDR3 nucleotide sequence: TGCGCCAGCAGCCAAGAAGGACTCCCGGGCGGTCAGCCCCAGCATTTT. This sequence encodes CASSQEGLPGGQPQHF. V is TRBV4-1 and J is TRBJ1-5; D is ambiguous. Germline CDR1 and CDR2: MGHRA and YSYEKL. V was cut by 0 bases and J by 6 bases, with 15 bases left in between. CDR3 length: 16 amino acids.

This chain joins TRBV4-3 and TRBJ2-7; 11 bases are shared with TRBD1. Germline V gene sequence: CDR1 LGHNA, CDR2 YSLEER. V lost 0 bases, J lost 2 bases, and 3 bases stayed unmatched. This CDR3 contains 16 residues. In DNA, the CDR3 is TGCGCCAGCAGCCAAGACCCGGGACAGGGGGCCTACGAGCAGTACTTC. This encodes CASSQDPGQGAYEQYF.

This chain joins TRBV18 and TRBJ1-5; 7 bases fit TRBD1. There are 13 residues in the CDR3. The germline CDR1 and CDR2 sequences are KGHSH and LQKENI. J was trimmed by 5 bases and V by 5 bases; bases with no gene match: 3. The CDR3 DNA reads TGTGCCAGCTCAACAGGGGAGGATCAGCCCCAGCATTTT. It codes for CASSTGEDQPQHF.

This chain connects TRBV5-1 to TRBJ2-7; tentatively, D is TRBD2 (5 bases). Trimming took 4 bases from V and 5 from J, leaving 22 bases between them. The CDR3 is 16 amino acids. The germline V gene encodes CDR1 SGHRS and CDR2 YFSETQ. DNA of the CDR3: TGCGCCAGCAGCCGGCGCGGAGGAGGTTCTATAGACGAGCAGTACTTC. Translated, it gives CASSRRGGGSIDEQYF.

J is TRBJ1-2 and V is TRBV10-3, with unresolved D. The CDR3 runs to 13 residues. Germline values: CDR1 ENHRY, CDR2 SYGVKD. V was clipped by 8 bases and J by 0 bases, with 10 bases between them. CDR3 sequence reads: CAIQTGANYGYTF. Written as DNA, the CDR3 is TGTGCCATCCAGACGGGAGCTAACTATGGCTACACCTTC.

The chain links TRBV5-1 to TRBJ1-4, with D tentatively TRBD1 (5 bases). The CDR3 sequence is 15 residues long. V shed 0 bases and J shed 7 bases, with 13 bases lying between them. The V gene's germline CDR1 is SGHRS and CDR2 YFSETQ. Written as DNA, the CDR3 is TGCGCCAGCAGCTTGGCAGGGTTGGAAGGTGAAAAACTGTTTTTT. Translating gives CASSLAGLEGEKLFF. Full variable domain (rest looked up from reference TRBV5-1 and TRBJ1-4): KAGVTQTPRYLIKTRGQQVTLSCSPISGHRSVSWYQQTPGQGLQFLFEYFSETQRNKGNFPGRFSGRQFSNSRSEMNVSTLELGDSALYLCASSLAGLEGEKLFFGSGTQLSVL.

This chain connects TRBV6-2 or TRBV6-3 to TRBJ1-1; perhaps TRBD1 as D (6 bases). Trimming took off 4 bases at V and 6 bases at J, with 15 bases between the two ends. The length of the CDR3 is 14 residues. CDR1 is MNHEY and CDR2 is SVGEGT in the germline V gene. The CDR3 nucleotides are TGTGCCAGCAGTTCGCACAGAGAGGGGGCTGAAGCTTTCTTT. Translating it yields CASSSHREGAEAFF.

The CDR3 region is CASRSTTGSTEAFF. In nucleotides, the CDR3 is TGTGCCAGCAGAAGCACGACAGGGTCCACTGAAGCTTTCTTT. The chain carries TRBV6-5 and TRBJ1-1; 7 positions agree with TRBD1. With 6 bases clipped from V and 4 bases from J, the junction kept 8 bases outside the gene matches. Germline CDR1 and CDR2: MNHEY and SVGAGI. The CDR3 runs to 14 residues.